This TCR beta chain was documented in a study of glioma-infiltrating T cells (TCRdb year 2016). About the investigation overall: TCR alpha- and beta-chain repertoires were sequenced from glioma tissue, non-neoplastic brain tissue and matched peripheral blood mononuclear cells. To measure how far tissue and blood T-cell populations diverged, each tissue-infiltrating repertoire was compared against the peripheral blood repertoire of the same patient. Three low-grade glioma patients, about 8 primary glioblastoma patients and three non-glioma patients contributing non-neoplastic brain tissue were included in the paired cohort. General study outcomes and caveats: VJ-independent divergence between tissue and blood was found to be below expectation in non-neoplastic patients but above expectation in all gliomas, particularly low-grade gliomas. Very few CDR3 sequences were shared between tissue and blood, attributed to high CDR3 diversity and limited sampling. The group comparisons were based on small numbers of patients: three non-neoplastic, three low-grade glioma and several glioblastoma patients.

V is clipped by 5 bases and J by 5 bases, and the sequence between their germline boundaries is 18 bases long. The CDR3 has 15 amino acids, counting both end residues. CDR3 DNA only is kept here, 45 bases in frame from base 1. CDR1 and CDR2 are drawn from the germline V gene: MNHEY, SVGAGI. To note about this clonotype: Its antigen target is currently unknown. In this CDR3 the conserved last residue, phenylalanine or tryptophan, is missing, so a read error is likely.

The iRepertoire nested amplicon-rescue multiplex PCR (arm-PCR) platform was used to amplify TCR alpha and beta CDR3 regions from RNA. The input for one-step reverse transcription and amplification was about 85-400 ng of tissue mRNA or PBMC total RNA. Following bead purification, Illumina adapters were added by a secondary multiplex PCR, and the libraries were gel-purified between 200 and 400 bp. Internal 6-nucleotide barcodes were carried by the libraries and were used for demultiplexing. Libraries were sequenced on an Illumina MiSeq with 2x220 or 2x250 nucleotide paired-end reads. In the source study's methods: Paired reads were merged using FLASH 1.2.11 and aligned with BWA-MEM to the GRCh37 human genome, and TRA and TRB reads were then extracted. For V and J assignment, an IMGT-derived reference of cassette sequences and CDR3 motifs that included pseudogenes was used. Three-frame translation of reads was performed, and productive CDR3s were defined as those with a C...FGXG motif and no stop codons. Clonotypes were defined as unique combinations of V-J cassette pair and CDR3 amino acid sequence. Filtering of reads was based on Hamming distance, with the threshold set by the sequence error rate of each sample in mapped regions. The public reads were run again by TCRdb, first through fastp at Q25 and then through MiXCR, and only productive beta chains were kept. Every CDR3 protein is listed once, alongside the most common genes and DNA of its rows. V and J calls and clone size were set by TCRdb, not the authors. Across this sample there are over 80,000 distinct CDR3 sequences, with around 42% seen only once. The ten largest account for less than 45% of the sample.

The sequence is built from TRBV6-5 and TRBJ2-5; a confident D gene designation cannot be given. What was sequenced was glioma tissue, nonneoplastic brain tissue, or PBMCs (not recorded which). The sequence derives from a human donor with low-grade glioma or glioblastoma, undergoing nonglioma brain surgery, or in good health (not recorded which). The CDR3 is CASSRLGHQWETQYI. The DNA sequence follows: TGTGCCAGCAGTCGACTCGGCCACCAATGGGAGACCCAGTACATC.